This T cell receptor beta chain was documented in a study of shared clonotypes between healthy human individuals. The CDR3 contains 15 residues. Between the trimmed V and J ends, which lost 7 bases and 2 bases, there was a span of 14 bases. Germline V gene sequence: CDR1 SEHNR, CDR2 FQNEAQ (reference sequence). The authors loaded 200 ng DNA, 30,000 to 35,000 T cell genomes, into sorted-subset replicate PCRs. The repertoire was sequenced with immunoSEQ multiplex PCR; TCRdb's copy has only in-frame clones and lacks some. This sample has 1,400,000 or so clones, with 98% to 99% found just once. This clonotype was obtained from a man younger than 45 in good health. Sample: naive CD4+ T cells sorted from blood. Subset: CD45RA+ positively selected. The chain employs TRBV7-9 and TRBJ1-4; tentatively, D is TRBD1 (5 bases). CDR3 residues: CASNPSGPTNEKLFF. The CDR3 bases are TGTGCCAGCAACCCCTCGGGGCCGACTAATGAAAAACTGTTTTTT.